The present T cell receptor (beta chain) was sequenced within a study of blood T cell repertoires in COVID-19 (dated by TCRdb to the early 2020s). Regarding the study in general: Samples covering the acute and convalescent phases of COVID-19 were provided by collaborators in the United States, Italy and Spain. The repertoires were released in a freely available public database intended as a resource for research on the immune response to SARS-CoV-2. HLA class I and class II types, where available, came from metadata supplied by the sample provider rather than from assay-based typing. The material from the prospective study consisted of cDNA or gDNA derived from T cells, B-cell-depleted T cells, or PBMCs. Samples were obtained from the ongoing ImmuneRACE study (first 160 participants) and from roughly 1,300 subjects provided by 6 global collaborators. Deeply sampled blood TCRbeta repertoires from subjects exposed to, actively infected with, or recovered from COVID-19 were included in the dataset. Nearly every sample came with metadata listing a de-identified subject ID, COVID-19 status, age in years and sex. Study-level results and caveats: The amount of clinical and demographic metadata varied by source and participant and was provided uncurated.

With respect to this clone: Its antigen is unknown. The sample holds no much larger clone one base away, and base qualities are not on file.

Clipping removes 7 bases from V and 1 base from J, with 7 as the unmatched junction base count. Reading from cysteine to phenylalanine, the CDR3 counts 15 amino acids. Of the read, only the CDR3 DNA is kept; its 45 bases are in frame from base 1. The germline V gene encodes CDR1 MNHEY and CDR2 SVGAGI. Enrolling through a virtual design, the prospective study's participants ranged in age from roughly 18 to 90 years and lived across roughly 24 United States geographic areas. To assign participants to cohorts, the prospective study relied on clinical history that participants themselves reported in a screening survey and a study questionnaire. Each participant in the prospective study had whole blood, serum and a nasopharyngeal or oropharyngeal swab collected by mobile phlebotomists. Additional blood draws and questionnaires over an approximately two-month period could optionally be provided by prospective study participants. Before DNA extraction, blood samples from the prospective study were shipped at room temperature or frozen.

TCRbeta CDR3 regions were amplified from genomic DNA by means of the immunoSEQ Assay, a bias-controlled multiplex PCR. The authors' pipeline ran thus. The number of nucleated cells in each sample was estimated from the amplification of reference gene primers within the assay. Sequence reads were collapsed and filtered to measure the absolute abundance of every unique TCRbeta CDR3 rearrangement. For each sample, productive Simpson clonality was calculated by taking the square root of Simpson's diversity index across productive rearrangements. As stored in TCRdb, this immuneACCESS dataset retains in-frame rearrangements with V and J assigned. A fraction of the clones does not appear; measured against another copy, unresolved V genes explain less than half of the discrepancy, and the remainder lacks a known reason. The DNA was the basis for D and trimming; V, J and clone size are from that table. A total of around 450,000 clones appear in this sample, approximately 90% of them only once. Under 2.5% of the sample is in the top ten clones.

In this chain, TRBV6-5 is recombined with TRBJ1-1, with 9 bases in between that match TRBD1. The sequence was collected from a woman aged 18-30 years with acute COVID-19. Sample: PBMCs or T cells enriched from blood (not recorded which). The base sequence is TGTGCCAGCACCTATGGGACAGGGCGGAACACTGAAGCTTTCTTT. Its translation is CASTYGTGRNTEAFF.